This is a list of T cell receptor beta chains from one sample in a study of T-cell reconstitution after alpha-beta-depleted transplantation in children. TCRdb re-called the PCR reads through MiXCR, storing one row per CDR3 protein. The sample has 330,000 or so distinct CDR3 sequences, 10% seen once. This specimen was PBMCs from the stem cell graft donor, taken from the stem cell graft. The receptor set was obtained from a human donor who donated a stem cell graft to a child with acute lymphoblastic leukemia. CDR3s include the opening cysteine and the closing phenylalanine or tryptophan. A D gene is named only where the DNA matches it firmly. The size of a clone is reported for some rows only, either as once, few or many, or as a class for expanded clones.

clone_size j_call d_call v_call cdr3_aa cdr3_nt
few TRBJ2-5 - TRBV29-1 CSVEREDQETQYF TGCAGCGTTGAAAGGGAGGACCAAGAGACCCAGTACTTC
- TRBJ1-1 - TRBV6-5 CASSYSAGRGTEAFF TGTGCCAGCAGTTACTCGGCAGGGCGAGGGACTGAAGCTTTCTTT
- TRBJ2-3 - TRBV7-2 CASSLVAGDTQYF TGTGCCAGCAGCTTAGTTGCGGGAGATACGCAGTATTTT
many TRBJ2-5 TRBD1 TRBV12-3/TRBV12-4 CASCFILTAGQGAIETQYF TGTGCCAGCTGTTTTATCCTCACTGCCGGACAGGGGGCTATTGAGACCCAGTACTTC
few TRBJ2-1 TRBD2 TRBV7-2 CASSLTSGSDEQFF TGTGCCAGCAGCTTAACTAGCGGGAGCGATGAGCAGTTCTTC
- TRBJ1-4 - TRBV6-1 CASRPNDPNEKLFF TGTGCCAGCAGACCAAACGACCCTAATGAAAAACTGTTTTTT
- TRBJ2-1 - TRBV6-2/TRBV6-3 CASTLLGYNEQFF TGTGCCAGCACCTTACTAGGCTACAATGAGCAGTTCTTC
- TRBJ1-1 - TRBV12-3/TRBV12-4 CASNPRGAGEAFF TGTGCCAGCAACCCAAGGGGGGCAGGGGAAGCTTTCTTT
few TRBJ1-1 - TRBV20-1 CSAGDGMNTEAFF TGCAGTGCTGGGGACGGCATGAACACTGAAGCTTTCTTT
- TRBJ2-7 - TRBV18 CASSPLEGSSYEQYF TGTGCCAGCTCACCACTGGAGGGGAGCTCCTACGAGCAGTACTTC
few TRBJ2-1 TRBD2 TRBV7-2 CASSKAGYYNEQFF TGTGCCAGCAGTAAAGCGGGATACTACAATGAGCAGTTCTTC
many TRBJ2-1 - TRBV4-1 CASSQVLADEQFF TGCGCCAGCAGCCAAGTTCTCGCGGACGAGCAGTTCTTC
- TRBJ1-1 - TRBV6-2/TRBV6-3 CASSYSGAMNTEAFF TGTGCCAGCAGTTACTCAGGGGCGATGAACACTGAAGCTTTCTTT
many TRBJ2-7 - TRBV5-1 CASSLEGSAYEQYF TGCGCCAGCAGCTTGGAAGGGAGCGCCTACGAGCAGTACTTC
- TRBJ2-7 - TRBV6-5 CASSFAHRDYYEQYF TGTGCCAGCAGTTTCGCACACAGGGACTACTACGAGCAGTACTTC
few TRBJ1-1 - TRBV27 CASNGEPPGNTEAFF TGTGCCAGCAACGGGGAGCCTCCGGGGAACACTGAAGCTTTCTTT
- TRBJ1-6 TRBD1 TRBV28 CASARDRGGSPLHF TGTGCCAGCGCCCGGGACAGGGGTGGTTCACCCCTCCACTTT
- TRBJ2-1 - TRBV4-3 CASSQDQGGSYNEQFF TGCGCCAGCAGCCAAGATCAGGGAGGTTCCTACAATGAGCAGTTCTTC
- TRBJ2-2 - TRBV20-1 CSARDPLTANTGELFF TGCAGTGCTAGAGATCCGCTTACGGCGAACACCGGGGAGCTGTTTTTT
many TRBJ2-3 TRBD1 TRBV28 CASGGTGGADTQYF TGTGCCAGTGGAGGGACAGGGGGCGCAGATACGCAGTATTTT
- TRBJ1-1 - TRBV5-1 CASSLVNIGPNTEAFF TGCGCCAGCAGCTTGGTCAATATCGGTCCGAACACTGAAGCTTTCTTT
- TRBJ1-1 TRBD1 TRBV7-6 CASSNGGGAGQGLNTEAFF TGTGCCAGCAGCAACGGAGGAGGGGCGGGACAGGGGCTGAACACTGAAGCTTTCTTT
- TRBJ1-6 TRBD1 TRBV20-1 CSASPGQLYNSPLHF TGCAGTGCTAGCCCGGGACAGCTATATAATTCACCCCTCCACTTT
few TRBJ1-3 TRBD1 TRBV11-1 CASSLGHGQEPNSGNTIYF TGTGCCAGCAGCTTAGGTCACGGACAGGAACCAAACTCTGGAAACACCATATATTTT
many TRBJ2-3 - TRBV6-1 CASSRATEDTQYF TGTGCCAGCAGCCGGGCGACAGAAGATACGCAGTATTTT
many TRBJ2-1 - TRBV12-3/TRBV12-4 CASSHQAYTYNEQFF TGTGCCAGCAGTCACCAAGCGTATACCTACAATGAGCAGTTCTTC
many TRBJ2-5 - TRBV29-1 CSVVQGTQGTQYF TGCAGCGTTGTGCAGGGGACTCAGGGAACCCAGTACTTC
many TRBJ2-2 TRBD2 TRBV5-1 CASSLEGSGIKSGELFF TGCGCCAGCAGCTTGGAGGGAAGCGGGATAAAGTCCGGGGAGCTGTTTTTT
- TRBJ2-7 TRBD2 TRBV7-9 CASSLDQRGYEQYF TGTGCCAGCAGTTTGGACCAGCGGGGCTACGAGCAGTACTTC
few TRBJ1-2 - TRBV7-2 CASSLGPGENYGYTF TGTGCCAGCAGCCTAGGCCCGGGGGAGAACTATGGCTACACCTTC
- TRBJ2-2 TRBD2 TRBV27 CARPRPSGRAAGELFF TGTGCCAGACCTCGGCCTAGCGGGAGGGCCGCCGGGGAGCTGTTTTTT
many TRBJ2-5 TRBD1 TRBV6-2/TRBV6-3 CASSTGQGLETQYF TGTGCCAGCAGTACCGGACAGGGGCTGGAGACCCAGTACTTC
- TRBJ2-2 - TRBV6-1 CASKGADAENIGELFF TGTGCCAGCAAAGGGGCGGACGCCGAAAATATCGGGGAGCTGTTTTTT
- TRBJ1-5 - TRBV12-3/TRBV12-4 CASSPAGSRNQPQHF TGTGCCAGCAGTCCCGCAGGGTCTAGGAATCAGCCCCAGCATTTT
- TRBJ2-1 - TRBV27 CASRRPGNDEQFF TGTGCCAGCAGACGCCCGGGGAATGATGAGCAGTTCTTC
- TRBJ2-2 - TRBV5-1 CASSPALGALNTGELFF TGCGCCAGCAGCCCGGCTCTGGGGGCACTAAACACCGGGGAGCTGTTTTTT
- TRBJ1-2 - TRBV12-3/TRBV12-4 CASSNRHSRDGYTF TGTGCCAGCAGCAACCGGCACAGCCGCGATGGCTACACCTTC
- TRBJ2-3 - TRBV4-1 CASSPGFQGTDTQYF TGCGCCAGCAGCCCCGGGTTTCAGGGTACAGATACGCAGTATTTT
few TRBJ2-5 - TRBV9 CASSPSLKPETQYF TGTGCCAGCAGCCCTTCACTAAAGCCGGAGACCCAGTACTTC
- TRBJ2-5 TRBD2 TRBV11-2 CASSLGRASGRPQETQYF TGTGCCAGCAGCTTAGGCAGGGCTAGCGGGAGGCCCCAAGAGACCCAGTACTTC
few TRBJ2-2 TRBD1 TRBV28 CASSDLDRGRGTGELFF TGTGCCAGCAGCGACCTAGACAGGGGGCGAGGCACCGGGGAGCTGTTTTTT
- TRBJ2-3 - TRBV28 CASSLQITDTQYF TGTGCCAGCAGTCTACAAATAACAGATACGCAGTATTTT